This TCR beta chain stems from a study of beta chain features in type 1 diabetes listed by TCRdb under 2018. About the investigation overall: Patients and healthy donors did not differ in mean age, gender distribution, total cell number or subset yield. Across all samples, fewer than 130 million sorted cells were examined, and cell number per subset correlated strongly with RNA yield. The study compared TCRB repertoires of sorted circulating CD4+ T cell subsets between recently diagnosed type 1 diabetes patients and matched healthy donors. Whereas all 30 or so donors provided naive and central memory subsets, regulatory and stem cell-like memory subsets were isolated from just 8 patients and roughly 8 healthy donors. Study-wide findings and limitations: Naive, central memory and regulatory TCRB repertoires appeared to be more similar among patients than among healthy donors. Fewer insertions and more nucleotide deletions at VDJ recombination sites were observed in patients with type 1 diabetes, implying thymic rearrangement abnormalities. PCR might favor shorter templates, but patient and control samples were amplified and corrected together, so any skew would affect both groups equally. Because cDNA rather than genomic DNA was sequenced, highly expressing activated cells could have been over-represented, although no difference in activation and CD3 levels was found between groups. HLA sub-analyses involved small numbers of individuals, so any influence of HLA type on TCRB rearrangement remained unresolved. Type 1 diabetes patients showed a moderate but significant shortening of TCRB CDR3 length in all four CD4+ subsets.

From each donor, a single peripheral blood sample of about 100 mL on average was drawn into heparinised tubes. A BD FACSAria II and a panel including CD45RO, CCR7, CD25, CD127, CD95 and CD27 were used to sort naive, central memory, regulatory and stem cell-like memory CD4+ T cells. Every sorted population had a purity above 95%. PBMCs were isolated immediately by Lymphoprep density gradient centrifugation and stained directly without culture. So that batch effects would be minimized, each experiment stained and sorted samples in pairs, pairing one healthy donor with one patient. The CDR3 holds 16 amino acids from the cysteine to the phenylalanine. Just CDR3 DNA is preserved here, 48 bases in frame from base 1. CDR1 is given as SGHTA and CDR2 as FQGTGA, both from the germline V gene. The V and J ends are trimmed by 5 bases and 7 bases, leaving 24 bases between them. The entire isolated RNA was reverse transcribed using the High Capacity cDNA Reverse Transcription Kit, and thus expressed TCRB transcripts were sequenced. Naive, central memory and regulatory T cell samples underwent deep immunoSEQ sequencing, averaging roughly 3.5 million total reads per sample. Sorted cells were lysed in RLT buffer, and RNA was extracted using DNase-treated RNeasy Micro or Mini kits according to cell number. To prevent cross-contamination, every cell subset was processed on its own, while patient and healthy donor samples were processed together. TCRB sequences were amplified from cDNA with the immunoSEQ multiplex PCR, producing 87-bp fragments spanning the CDR3 region. The amplicons were sequenced using the Illumina HiSeq platform. Regarding the original processing steps: Synthetic template baselines were used to correct PCR bias computationally, reads within Hamming distance 2 were collapsed, and singletons that could not be merged were discarded. Reads were aligned against IMGT to assign V, D and J genes, CDR3 length and insertions or deletions at six rearrangement sites. Within each subset, clonotype counts were normalized to sorted cell number, after which true diversity and Gini coefficients were computed with the tcR R package. The overlap coefficient, calculated on TCRB nucleotide sequences, was used to measure repertoire sharing. Held by TCRdb, this immuneACCESS table contains in-frame sequences only and omits some clones. Under half of the omission traces to an unresolved V gene where checked; the cause of the rest is unknown. The V and J calls and clone size come from that table; D and trimming were worked out from the DNA. The sample includes around 150,000 clones, with 8% to 8.5% observed a single time. Clones ranked in the top ten supply around 0.5% of the sample.

This clone was counted only a few times. Its antigen is currently not known. Per-base qualities were not stored, and no clone one base away is much larger. The sequenced material came from central memory CD4+ T cells from blood. The clonotype originates from a woman aged 18-29 years with type 1 diabetes. The sequence joins TRBV7-3 to TRBJ2-7; a weak D assignment points to TRBD2 (5 bases agree). The DNA reads TGTGCCAGCAGCCCAAACGCTGGGTTGGGCTCGGGGGAGCAGTACTTC. Protein translation: CASSPNAGLGSGEQYF. The full variable domain, completed from the reference TRBV7-3 and TRBJ2-7 proteins outside the CDR3, reads GAGVSQTPSNKVTEKGKYVELRCDPISGHTALYWYRQSLGQGPEFLIYFQGTGAADDSGLPNDRFFAVRPEGSVSTLKIQRTERGDSAVYLCASSPNAGLGSGEQYFGPGTRLTVT.